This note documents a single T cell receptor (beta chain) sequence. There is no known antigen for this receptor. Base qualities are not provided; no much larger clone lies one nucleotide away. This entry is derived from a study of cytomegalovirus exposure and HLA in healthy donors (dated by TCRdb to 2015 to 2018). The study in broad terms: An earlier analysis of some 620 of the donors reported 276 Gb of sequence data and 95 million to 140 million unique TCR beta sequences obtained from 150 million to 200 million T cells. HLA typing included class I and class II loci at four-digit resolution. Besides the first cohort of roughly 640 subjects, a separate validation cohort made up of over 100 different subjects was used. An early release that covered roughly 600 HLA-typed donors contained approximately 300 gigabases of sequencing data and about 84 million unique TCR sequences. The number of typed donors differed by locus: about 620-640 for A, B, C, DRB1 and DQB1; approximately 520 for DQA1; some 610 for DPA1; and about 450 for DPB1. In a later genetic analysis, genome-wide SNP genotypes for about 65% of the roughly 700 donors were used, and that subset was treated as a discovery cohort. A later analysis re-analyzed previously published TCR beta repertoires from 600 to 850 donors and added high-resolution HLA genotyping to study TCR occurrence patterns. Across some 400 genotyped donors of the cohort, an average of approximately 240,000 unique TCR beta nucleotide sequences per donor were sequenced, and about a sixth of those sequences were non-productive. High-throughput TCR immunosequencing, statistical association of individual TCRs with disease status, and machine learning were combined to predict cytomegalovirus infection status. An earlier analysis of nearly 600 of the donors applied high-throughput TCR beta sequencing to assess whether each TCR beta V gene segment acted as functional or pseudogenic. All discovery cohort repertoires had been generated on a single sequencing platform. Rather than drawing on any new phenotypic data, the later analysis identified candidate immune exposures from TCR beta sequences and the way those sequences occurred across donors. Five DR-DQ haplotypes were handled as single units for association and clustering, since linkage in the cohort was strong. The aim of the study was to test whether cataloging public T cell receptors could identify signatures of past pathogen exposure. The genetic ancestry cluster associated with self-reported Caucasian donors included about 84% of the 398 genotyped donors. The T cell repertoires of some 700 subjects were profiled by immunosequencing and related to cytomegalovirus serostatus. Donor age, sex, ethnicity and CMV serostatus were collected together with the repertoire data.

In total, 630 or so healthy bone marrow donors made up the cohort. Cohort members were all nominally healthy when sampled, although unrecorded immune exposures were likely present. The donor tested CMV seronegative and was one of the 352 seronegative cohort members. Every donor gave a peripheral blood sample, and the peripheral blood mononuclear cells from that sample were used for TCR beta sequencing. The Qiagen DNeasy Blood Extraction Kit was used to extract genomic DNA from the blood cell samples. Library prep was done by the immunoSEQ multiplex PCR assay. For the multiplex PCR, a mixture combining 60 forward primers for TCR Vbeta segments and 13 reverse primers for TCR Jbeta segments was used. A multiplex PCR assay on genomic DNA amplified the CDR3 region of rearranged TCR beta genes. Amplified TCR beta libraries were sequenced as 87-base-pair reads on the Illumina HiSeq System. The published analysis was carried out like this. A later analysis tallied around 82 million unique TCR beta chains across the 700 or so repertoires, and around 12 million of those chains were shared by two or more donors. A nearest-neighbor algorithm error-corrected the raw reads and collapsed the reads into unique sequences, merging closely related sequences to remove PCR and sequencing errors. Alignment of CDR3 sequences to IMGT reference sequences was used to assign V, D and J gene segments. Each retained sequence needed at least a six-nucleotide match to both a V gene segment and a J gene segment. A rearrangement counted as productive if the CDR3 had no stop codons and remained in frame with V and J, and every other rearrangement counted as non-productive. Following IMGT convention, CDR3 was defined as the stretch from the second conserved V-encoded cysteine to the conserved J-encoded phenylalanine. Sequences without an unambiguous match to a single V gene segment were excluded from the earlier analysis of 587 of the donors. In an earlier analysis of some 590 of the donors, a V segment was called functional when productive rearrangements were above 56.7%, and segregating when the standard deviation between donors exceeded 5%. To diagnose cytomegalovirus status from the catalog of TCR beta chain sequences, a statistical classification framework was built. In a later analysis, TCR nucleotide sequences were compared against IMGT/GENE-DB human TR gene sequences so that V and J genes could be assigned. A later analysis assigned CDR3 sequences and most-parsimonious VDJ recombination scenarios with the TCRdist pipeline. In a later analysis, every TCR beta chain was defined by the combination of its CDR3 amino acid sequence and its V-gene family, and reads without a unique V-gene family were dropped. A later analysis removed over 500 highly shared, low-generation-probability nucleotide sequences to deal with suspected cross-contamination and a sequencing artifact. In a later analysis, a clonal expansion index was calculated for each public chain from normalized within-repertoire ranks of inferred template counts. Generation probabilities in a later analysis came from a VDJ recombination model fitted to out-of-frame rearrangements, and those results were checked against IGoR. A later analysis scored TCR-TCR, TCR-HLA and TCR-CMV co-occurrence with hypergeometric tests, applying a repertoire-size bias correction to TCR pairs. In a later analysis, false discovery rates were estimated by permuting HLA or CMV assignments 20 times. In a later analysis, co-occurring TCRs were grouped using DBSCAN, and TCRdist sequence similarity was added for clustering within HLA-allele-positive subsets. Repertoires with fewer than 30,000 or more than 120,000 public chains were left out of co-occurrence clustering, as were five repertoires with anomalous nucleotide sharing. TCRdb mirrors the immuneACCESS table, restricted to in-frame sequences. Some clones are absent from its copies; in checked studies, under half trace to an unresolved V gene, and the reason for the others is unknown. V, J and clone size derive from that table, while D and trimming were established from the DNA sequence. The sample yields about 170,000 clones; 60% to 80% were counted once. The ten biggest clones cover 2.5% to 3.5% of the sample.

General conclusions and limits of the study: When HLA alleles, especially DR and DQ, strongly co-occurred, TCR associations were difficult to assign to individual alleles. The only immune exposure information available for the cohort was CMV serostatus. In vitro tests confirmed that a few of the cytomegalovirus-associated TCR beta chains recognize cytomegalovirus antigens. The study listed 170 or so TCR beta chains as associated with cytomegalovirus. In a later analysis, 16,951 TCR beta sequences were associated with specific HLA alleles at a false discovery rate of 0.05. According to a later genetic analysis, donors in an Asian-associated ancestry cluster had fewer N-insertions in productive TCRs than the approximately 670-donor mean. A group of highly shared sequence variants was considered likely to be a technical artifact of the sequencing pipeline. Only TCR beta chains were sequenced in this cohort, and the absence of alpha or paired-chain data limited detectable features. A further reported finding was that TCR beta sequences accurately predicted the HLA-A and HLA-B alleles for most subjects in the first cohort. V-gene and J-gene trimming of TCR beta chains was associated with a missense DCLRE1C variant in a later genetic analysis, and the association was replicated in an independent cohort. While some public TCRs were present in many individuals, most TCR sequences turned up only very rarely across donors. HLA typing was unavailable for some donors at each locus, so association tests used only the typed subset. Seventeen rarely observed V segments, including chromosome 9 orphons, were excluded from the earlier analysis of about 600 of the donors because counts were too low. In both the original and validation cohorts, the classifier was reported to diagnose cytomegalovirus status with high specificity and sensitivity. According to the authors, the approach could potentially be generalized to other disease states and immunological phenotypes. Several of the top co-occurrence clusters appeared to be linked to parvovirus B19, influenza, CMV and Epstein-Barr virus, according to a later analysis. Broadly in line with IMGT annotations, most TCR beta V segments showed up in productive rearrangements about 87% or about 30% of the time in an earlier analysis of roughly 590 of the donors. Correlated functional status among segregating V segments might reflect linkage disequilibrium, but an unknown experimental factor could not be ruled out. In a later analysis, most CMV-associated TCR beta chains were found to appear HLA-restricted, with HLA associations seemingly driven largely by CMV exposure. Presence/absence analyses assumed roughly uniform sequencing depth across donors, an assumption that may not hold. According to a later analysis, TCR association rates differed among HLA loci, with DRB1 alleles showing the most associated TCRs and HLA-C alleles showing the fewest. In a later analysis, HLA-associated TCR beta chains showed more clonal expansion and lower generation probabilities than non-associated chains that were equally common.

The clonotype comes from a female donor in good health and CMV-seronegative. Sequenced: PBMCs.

The CDR3: CAIEQGPSYGYTF. The bases read TGTGCCATCGAACAGGGCCCCAGCTATGGCTACACCTTC. The chain is assembled from TRBV10-3 and TRBJ1-2; TRBD1 is a possible D gene, resting on 6 matching bases. Relative to germline, V is 8 bases shorter and J is 4 bases shorter, with 14 bases between their ends. The CDR3 holds 13 amino acids from the cysteine to the phenylalanine. Just the 39-base CDR3 DNA is kept, in frame starting at base 1. In the germline V gene, CDR1 corresponds to ENHRY and CDR2 to SYGVKD.